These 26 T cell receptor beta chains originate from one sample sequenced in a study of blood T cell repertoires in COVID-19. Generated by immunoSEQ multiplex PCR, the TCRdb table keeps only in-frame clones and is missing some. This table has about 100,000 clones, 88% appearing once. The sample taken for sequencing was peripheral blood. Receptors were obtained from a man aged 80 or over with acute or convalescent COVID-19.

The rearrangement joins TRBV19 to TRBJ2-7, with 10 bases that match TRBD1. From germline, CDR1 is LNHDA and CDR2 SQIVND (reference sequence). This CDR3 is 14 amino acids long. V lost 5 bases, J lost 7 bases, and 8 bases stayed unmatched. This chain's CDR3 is CASSRGTGAFEQYF. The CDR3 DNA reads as TGTGCCAGTAGTCGGGGGACAGGGGCCTTTGAGCAGTACTTC.

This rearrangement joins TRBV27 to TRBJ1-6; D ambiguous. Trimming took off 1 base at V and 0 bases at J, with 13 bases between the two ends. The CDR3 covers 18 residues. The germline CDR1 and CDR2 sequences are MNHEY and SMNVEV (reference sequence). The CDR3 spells CASSLYTRRSSYNSPLHF. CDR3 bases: TGTGCCAGCAGTTTATATACTCGACGGAGCTCCTATAATTCACCCCTCCACTTT.

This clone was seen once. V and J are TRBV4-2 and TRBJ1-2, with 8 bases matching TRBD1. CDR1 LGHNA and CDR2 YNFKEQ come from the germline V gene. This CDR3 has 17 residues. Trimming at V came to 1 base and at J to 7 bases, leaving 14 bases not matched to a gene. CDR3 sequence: CASSQGVPGGEVRGYTF. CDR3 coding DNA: TGTGCCAGCAGCCAAGGAGTCCCAGGGGGCGAGGTTCGTGGCTACACCTTC.

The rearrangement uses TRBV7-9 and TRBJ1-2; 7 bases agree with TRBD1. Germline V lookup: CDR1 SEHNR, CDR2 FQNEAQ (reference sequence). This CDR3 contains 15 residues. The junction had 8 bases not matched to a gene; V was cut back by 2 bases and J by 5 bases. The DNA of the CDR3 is TGTGCCAGCAGCTTATTAGGGGGCCAAACATATGGCTACACCTTC. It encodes CASSLLGGQTYGYTF.

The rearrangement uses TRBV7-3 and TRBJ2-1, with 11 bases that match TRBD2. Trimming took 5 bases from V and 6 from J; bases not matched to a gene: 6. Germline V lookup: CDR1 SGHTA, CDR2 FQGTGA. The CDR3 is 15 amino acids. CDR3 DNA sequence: TGTGCCAGCAGCCCATCAGGACTAGCGGGCAATGAGCAGTTCTTC. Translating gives CASSPSGLAGNEQFF.

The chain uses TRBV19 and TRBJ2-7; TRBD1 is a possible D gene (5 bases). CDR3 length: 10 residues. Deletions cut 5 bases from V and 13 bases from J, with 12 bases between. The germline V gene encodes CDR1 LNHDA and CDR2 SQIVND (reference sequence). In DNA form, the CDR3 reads TGTGCCAGTAGTCCGAAAGGGGTCTACTTC. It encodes CASSPKGVYF. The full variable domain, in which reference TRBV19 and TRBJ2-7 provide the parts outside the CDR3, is DGGITQSPKYLFRKEGQNVTLSCEQNLNHDAMYWYRQDPGQGLRLIYYSQIVNDFQKGDIAEGYSVSREKKESFPLTVTSAQKNPTAFYLCASSPKGVYFGPGTRLTVT.

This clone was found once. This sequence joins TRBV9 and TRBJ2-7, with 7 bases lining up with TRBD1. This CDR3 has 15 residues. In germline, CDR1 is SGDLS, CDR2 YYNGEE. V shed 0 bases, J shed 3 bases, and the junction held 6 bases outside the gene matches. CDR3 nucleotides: TGTGCCAGCAGCGTAGCTGGGACAGCTTACTACGAGCAGTACTTC. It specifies CASSVAGTAYYEQYF. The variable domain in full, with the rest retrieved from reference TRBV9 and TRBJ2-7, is DSGVTQTPKHLITATGQRVTLRCSPRSGDLSVYWYQQSLDQGLQFLIQYYNGEERAKGNILERFSAQQFPDLHSELNLSSLELGDSALYFCASSVAGTAYYEQYFGPGTRLTVT.

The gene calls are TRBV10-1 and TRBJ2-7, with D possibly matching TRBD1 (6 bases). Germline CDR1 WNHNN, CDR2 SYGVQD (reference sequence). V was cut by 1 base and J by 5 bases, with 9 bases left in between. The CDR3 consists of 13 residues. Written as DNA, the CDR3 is TGCGCCAGCAGTGAGTTACAGGGCCACGAGCAGTACTTC. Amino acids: CASSELQGHEQYF.

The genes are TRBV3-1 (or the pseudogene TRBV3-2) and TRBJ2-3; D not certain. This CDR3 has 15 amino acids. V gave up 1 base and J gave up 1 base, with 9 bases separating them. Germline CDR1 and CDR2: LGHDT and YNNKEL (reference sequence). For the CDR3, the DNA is TGTGCCAGCAGCCAAGCCACGGCGGGCACAGATACGCAGTATTTT. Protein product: CASSQATAGTDTQYF.

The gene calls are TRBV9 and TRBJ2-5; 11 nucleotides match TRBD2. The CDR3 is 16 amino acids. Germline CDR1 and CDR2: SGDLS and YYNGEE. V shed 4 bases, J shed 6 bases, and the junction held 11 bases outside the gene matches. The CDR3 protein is CASSIAGTSGVQTQYF. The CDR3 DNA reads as TGTGCCAGCAGCATCGCCGGGACTAGCGGTGTGCAGACCCAGTACTTC.

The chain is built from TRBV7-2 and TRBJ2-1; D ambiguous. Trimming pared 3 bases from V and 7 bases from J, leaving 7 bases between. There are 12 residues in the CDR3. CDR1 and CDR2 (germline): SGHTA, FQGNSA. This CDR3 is CASSFRGNEQFF. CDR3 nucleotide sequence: TGTGCCAGCAGCTTTCGCGGAAATGAGCAGTTCTTC.

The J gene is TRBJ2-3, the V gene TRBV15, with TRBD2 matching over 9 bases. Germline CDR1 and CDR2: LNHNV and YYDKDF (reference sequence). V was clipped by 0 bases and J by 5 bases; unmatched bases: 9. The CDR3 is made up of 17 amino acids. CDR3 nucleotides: TGTGCCACCAGCAGAGACGGGGCGGGAGGGCCAGAAGATACGCAGTATTTT. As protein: CATSRDGAGGPEDTQYF. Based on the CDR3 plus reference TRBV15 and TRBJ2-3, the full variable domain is DAMVIQNPRYQVTQFGKPVTLSCSQTLNHNVMYWYQQKSSQAPKLLFHYYDKDFNNEADTPDNFQSRRPNTSFCFLDIRSPGLGDTAMYLCATSRDGAGGPEDTQYFGPGTRLTVL.

This chain's CDR3 is CASSKRLETGTHQPQHF. The CDR3 nucleotides read TGTGCCAGTAGTAAACGCCTCGAGACAGGGACCCATCAGCCCCAGCATTTT. The chain combines TRBV19 with TRBJ1-5; 7 bases are shared with TRBD1. CDR1 LNHDA and CDR2 SQIVND come from the germline V gene (reference sequence). J lost 5 bases, V lost 4 bases, and 14 bases had no gene match. This CDR3 has 17 residues.

The chain's CDR3 is CASSAYSGSSYNEQFF. DNA for the CDR3: TGTGCCAGCAGCGCCTATAGCGGGAGCTCCTACAATGAGCAGTTCTTC. The rearrangement uses TRBV4-2 and TRBJ2-1; 9 bases align to TRBD2. Germline V gene data show CDR1 as LGHNA and CDR2 as YNFKEQ. V was clipped by 5 bases and J by 0 bases; unmatched bases: 5. The CDR3 runs to 16 residues.

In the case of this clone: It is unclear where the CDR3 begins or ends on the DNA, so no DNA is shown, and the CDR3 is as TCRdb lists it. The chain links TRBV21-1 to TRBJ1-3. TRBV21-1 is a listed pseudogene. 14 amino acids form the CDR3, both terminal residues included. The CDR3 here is CASSKVGTGNTIYF.

The CDR3 region is CSVEDPRETQYF. As DNA, the CDR3 is TGCAGCGTTGAAGACCCGAGGGAGACCCAGTACTTC. V gene TRBV29-1 combines with J gene TRBJ2-5; D is undetermined. Germline V lookup: CDR1 SQVTM, CDR2 ANQGSEA. CDR3 length: 12 residues. V dropped 0 bases and J dropped 5 bases, with 7 bases sitting between them.

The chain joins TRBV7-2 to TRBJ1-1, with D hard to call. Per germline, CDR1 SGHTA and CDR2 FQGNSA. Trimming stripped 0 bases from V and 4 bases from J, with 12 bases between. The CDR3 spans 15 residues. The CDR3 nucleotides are TGTGCCAGCAGCTTAGCGAGATCGGGAGGCACTGAAGCTTTCTTT. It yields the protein CASSLARSGGTEAFF.

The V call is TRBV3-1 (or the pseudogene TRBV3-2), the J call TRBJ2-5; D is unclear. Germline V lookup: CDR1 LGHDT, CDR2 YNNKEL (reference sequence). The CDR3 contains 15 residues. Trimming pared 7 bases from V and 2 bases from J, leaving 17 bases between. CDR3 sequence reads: CASTNRRSRQETQYF. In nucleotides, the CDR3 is TGTGCCAGCACCAACCGTCGGTCTCGTCAAGAGACCCAGTACTTC.

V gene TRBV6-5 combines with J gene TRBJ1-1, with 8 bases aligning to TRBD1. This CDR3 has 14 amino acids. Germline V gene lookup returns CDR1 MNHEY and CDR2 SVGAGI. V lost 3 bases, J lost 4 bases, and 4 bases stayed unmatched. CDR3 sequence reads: CASSYRDRFTEAFF. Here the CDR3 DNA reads TGTGCCAGCAGTTATCGGGACAGGTTCACTGAAGCTTTCTTT.

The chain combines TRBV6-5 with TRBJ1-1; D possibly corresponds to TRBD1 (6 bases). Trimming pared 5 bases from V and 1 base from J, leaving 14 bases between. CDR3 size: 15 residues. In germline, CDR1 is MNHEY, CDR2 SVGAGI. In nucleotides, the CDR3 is TGTGCCAGCAGTCAGTGGAAGACAGGGAACACTGAAGCTTTCTTT. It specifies CASSQWKTGNTEAFF.

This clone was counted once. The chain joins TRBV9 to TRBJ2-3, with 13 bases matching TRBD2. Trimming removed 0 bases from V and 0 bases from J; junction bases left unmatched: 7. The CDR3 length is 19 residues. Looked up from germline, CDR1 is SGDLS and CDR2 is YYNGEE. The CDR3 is CASSVAWTSGSTSTDTQYF. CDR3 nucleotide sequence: TGTGCCAGCAGCGTAGCCTGGACTAGCGGGAGTACTAGCACAGATACGCAGTATTTT.

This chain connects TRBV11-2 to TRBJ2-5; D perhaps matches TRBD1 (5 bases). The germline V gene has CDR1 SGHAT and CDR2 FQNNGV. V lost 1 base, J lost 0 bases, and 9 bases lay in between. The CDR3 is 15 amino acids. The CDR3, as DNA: TGTGCCAGCAGCTTAGGGGGCAGCCACCAAGAGACCCAGTACTTC. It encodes CASSLGGSHQETQYF.

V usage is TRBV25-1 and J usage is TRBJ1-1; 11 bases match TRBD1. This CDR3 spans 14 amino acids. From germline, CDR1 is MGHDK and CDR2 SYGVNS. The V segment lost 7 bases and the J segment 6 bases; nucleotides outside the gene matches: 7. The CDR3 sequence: CASTWTGGVPEAFF. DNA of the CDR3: TGTGCCAGCACTTGGACAGGGGGCGTCCCTGAAGCTTTCTTT.

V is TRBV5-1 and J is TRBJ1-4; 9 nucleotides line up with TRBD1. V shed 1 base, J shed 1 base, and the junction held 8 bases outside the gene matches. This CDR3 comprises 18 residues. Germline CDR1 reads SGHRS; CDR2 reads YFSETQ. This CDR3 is CASSLIPGQGLTNEKLFF. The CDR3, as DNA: TGCGCCAGCAGCTTGATCCCGGGACAGGGTTTAACTAATGAAAAACTGTTTTTT.

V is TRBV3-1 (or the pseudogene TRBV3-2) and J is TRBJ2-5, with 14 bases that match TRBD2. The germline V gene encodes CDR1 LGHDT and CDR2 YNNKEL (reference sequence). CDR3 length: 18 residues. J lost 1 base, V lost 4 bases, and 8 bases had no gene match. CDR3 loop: CASSLWTSGGIRQETQYF. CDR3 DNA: TGTGCCAGCAGCCTTTGGACTAGCGGGGGGATCCGCCAAGAGACCCAGTACTTC.

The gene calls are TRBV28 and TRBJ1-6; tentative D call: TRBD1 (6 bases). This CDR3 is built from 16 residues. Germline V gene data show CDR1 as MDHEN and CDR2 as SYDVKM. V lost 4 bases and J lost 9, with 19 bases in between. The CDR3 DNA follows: TGTGCCAGCAGTTCCTCACAGGGCGCCCTGAGTTCACCCCTCCACTTT. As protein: CASSSSQGALSSPLHF.